Shown below are 24 T cell receptor beta chains from a single sample sequenced in a study of blood T cells in healthy people across ages. A sample-barcoded 5' primer and a J-beta primer mix were used in a second PCR of about 7 to 11 cycles. TCRdb re-analysed the 5' RACE reads in MiXCR, keeping a single row per CDR3 protein. This sample has hundreds of thousands of distinct CDR3 sequences, with around 50% found just once. Sequencing used blood. All receptors come from a man aged 35 to 55 in good health.

The chain is built from TRBV29-1 and TRBJ1-2; D not resolved. Between the trimmed V and J ends, which lost 5 bases and 8 bases, there was a span of 12 bases. This CDR3 comprises 11 residues. Per germline, CDR1 SQVTM and CDR2 ANQGSEA. The CDR3 is CSVFSAEGYTF. Here the CDR3 DNA reads TGCAGCGTTTTCAGCGCTGAGGGCTACACCTTC.

The chain recombines TRBV5-1 with TRBJ2-3; 12 positions agree with TRBD2. The J segment lost 1 base and the V segment lost 4 bases, leaving 4 bases of the junction unmatched. The CDR3 runs 16 residues. Germline CDR1 SGHRS, CDR2 YFSETQ. The CDR3 DNA is TGCGCCAGCAGCGGGACTAGCGGGTTTGGCACAGATACGCAGTATTTT. It encodes CASSGTSGFGTDTQYF.

This clonotype was counted a few times. The genes are TRBV29-1 and TRBJ2-5; D is unclear. Trimming removed 3 bases at V and 0 bases at J, with 8 bases between. CDR1 is SQVTM, CDR2 ANQGSEA, per germline. CDR3 length: 13 residues. This CDR3 reads CSVDLRYQETQYF. For the CDR3, the DNA is TGCAGCGTTGACCTCAGGTACCAAGAGACCCAGTACTTC.

A few counts support this clonotype. V is TRBV7-8 and J is TRBJ2-4, with D possibly TRBD2 on 5 matching bases. Near its end, the DNA agrees better with TRBJ2-7, so the J call may be wrong. CDR1 SGHVS and CDR2 FQNEAQ come from the germline V gene. This CDR3 spans 17 amino acids. The CDR3 sequence: CASSLGWSSATTYEQYF. CDR3 DNA: TGTGCCAGCAGCTTAGGGTGGAGTAGCGCGACCACCTACGAGCAGTACTTC.

The genes are TRBV29-1 and TRBJ1-2; D uncertain. The CDR3 is 14 residues long. Germline V gene sequence: CDR1 SQVTM, CDR2 ANQGSEA. Trimming removed 6 bases at V and 4 bases at J, with 18 bases between. For the CDR3, the DNA is TGCAGCGTGGAGGAGAGAGCGGAGGGCTATGGCTACACCTTC. Residues: CSVEERAEGYGYTF.

This rearrangement joins TRBV14 to TRBJ1-2; D uncertain. Per germline, CDR1 SGHDN and CDR2 FVKESK. There are 15 residues in the CDR3. Between the trimmed V and J ends, which lost 0 bases and 7 bases, there was a span of 15 bases. In DNA form, the CDR3 reads TGTGCCAGCAGCCAAGATGATGGGAGTCTGAGTGGCTACACCTTC. Translation gives CASSQDDGSLSGYTF.

Notes on this clonotype: A read error may account for a junction end that differs from germline. This chain links TRBV20-1 with TRBJ2-1, with TRBD2 matching over 12 bases. In germline, CDR1 is DFQATT, CDR2 SNEGSKA (reference sequence). This CDR3 comprises 14 residues. Here the CDR3 DNA reads TGCAGTGCTGAAAGGACTAGCGGGAATCATGAGCAGTTCTTT. Translation gives CSAERTSGNHEQFF.

The chain carries TRBV7-9 and TRBJ2-6; unclear D gene. V shed 0 bases and J shed 4 bases, with 4 bases lying between them. The germline CDR1 and CDR2 sequences are SEHNR and FQNEAQ (reference sequence). This CDR3 has 14 amino acids. CDR3 loop: CASSLAQGANVLTF. The CDR3 coding sequence is TGTGCCAGCAGCTTAGCACAGGGGGCCAACGTCCTGACTTTC.

The V gene is TRBV4-2, the J gene TRBJ2-3, with a possible D match to TRBD1 (6 bases). Germline CDR1 and CDR2: LGHNA and YNFKEQ. The CDR3 is made up of 16 amino acids. V gave up 0 bases and J gave up 2 bases, with 12 bases separating them. DNA of the CDR3: TGTGCCAGCAGCCAAGACCCACAGGGTCCCACAGATACGCAGTATTTT. Amino acid sequence: CASSQDPQGPTDTQYF.

The chain employs TRBV11-3 and TRBJ2-7; D is unresolved. Germline loops: CDR1 SGHNT, CDR2 YENEEA. The germline V and J ends were trimmed by 4 bases and 4 bases, with 17 bases remaining between them. This CDR3 comprises 15 residues. CDR3 DNA: TGTGCCAGCAGCTCCCATCCCGACACGACATACGAGCAGTACTTC. This gives the protein CASSSHPDTTYEQYF. The whole variable domain, remainder taken from reference TRBV11-3 and TRBJ2-7, is EAGVVQSPRYKIIEKKQPVAFWCNPISGHNTLYWYLQNLGQGPELLIRYENEEAVDDSQLPKDRFSAERLKGVDSTLKIQPAELGDSAVYLCASSSHPDTTYEQYFGPGTRLTVT.

The V and J genes are TRBV20-1 and TRBJ2-7; D ambiguous. V lost 2 bases to trimming and J lost 5 bases, with 10 bases between them. There are 12 residues in the CDR3. Germline-derived CDR1 and CDR2 are DFQATT and SNEGSKA (reference sequence). DNA of the CDR3: TGCAGTGCTAGAATCCCCTTGGACGAGCAGTACTTC. The encoded protein is CSARIPLDEQYF.

This chain joins TRBV12-3 or TRBV12-4 and TRBJ2-1, with TRBD2 matching 9 bases. The CDR3 is 17 amino acids. Trimming removed 1 base from V and 2 bases from J; junction bases left unmatched: 6. CDR3 amino acids: CASSLVGRGGPYNEQFF. CDR3 in DNA: TGTGCCAGCAGTTTAGTGGGGCGGGGGGGCCCCTACAATGAGCAGTTCTTC.

This clonotype was counted between two and nine times. The chain links TRBV3-1 to TRBJ2-3; the D is unclear. This CDR3 comprises 13 residues. With 5 bases removed from V and 5 bases from J, the gap between germline ends came to 11 bases. Germline V gene sequence: CDR1 LGHDT, CDR2 YNNKEL (reference sequence). CDR3 in DNA: TGTGCCAGCAGCACCCAACTTGGAGATACGCAGTATTTT. Translating gives CASSTQLGDTQYF.

This clonotype was seen once. V and J are TRBV29-1 and TRBJ2-7, with a weak D call TRBD1 (5 bases). Trimming removed 8 bases at V and 3 bases at J, with 20 bases between. The CDR3 contains 14 residues. Germline V lookup: CDR1 SQVTM, CDR2 ANQGSEA. The CDR3 coding sequence is TGCAGCATTCTGAGCCCAGGGTCGTACTACGAGCAGTACTTC. As protein: CSILSPGSYYEQYF.

The chain is built from TRBV7-8 and TRBJ2-7; D is unresolved. TRBJ2-5 matches the DNA end more closely, so the J call is doubtful. The germline CDR1 and CDR2 sequences are SGHVS and FQNEAQ. The CDR3 extends over 15 amino acids. CDR3 protein: CASSYLRSSRRTQYF. The CDR3 coding sequence is TGTGCCAGCAGCTACTTGCGATCCTCCCGGCGGACCCAGTACTTC.

The chain links TRBV21-1 to TRBJ1-5; the D call of TRBD1 is as the table states it, not checked on the DNA. TRBV21-1 is an annotated pseudogene. This CDR3 is 19 amino acids long. CDR3 amino acids: CASSKASSGPNYSNQPQHF. CDR3 nucleotides: TGTGCCAGCAGCAAAGCGTCTTCCGGGCCGAATTATAGCAATCAGCCCCAGCATTTT.

V is TRBV6-5 and J is TRBJ1-5; 10 bases are shared with TRBD1. This CDR3 has 16 residues. Germline assignment: CDR1 MNHEY and CDR2 SVGAGI. V was pared by 6 bases and J by 2 bases, with 7 bases of the junction left unmatched. The CDR3: CASRSGQGDRNQPQHF. CDR3 nucleotides: TGTGCCAGCAGATCAGGACAGGGGGATCGCAATCAGCCCCAGCATTTT.

The chain joins TRBV12-3 or TRBV12-4 to TRBJ1-5, with D perhaps TRBD1 (5 bases). CDR3 size: 13 residues. Trimming cost V 3 bases and J 15 bases, with 18 bases left between them. The CDR3 sequence is CASSFSRDSSLHF. CDR3 nucleotide sequence: TGTGCCAGCAGTTTTAGTAGGGACTCCAGTTTGCATTTT.

This chain links TRBV4-1 with TRBJ2-7, with a tentative D call TRBD2 (6 bases). The V end was cut by 1 base, the J end by 6 bases, with 25 bases between. The CDR3 runs 18 residues. The germline V gene encodes CDR1 MGHRA and CDR2 YSYEKL. Here the CDR3 reads CASSQGRVGDFYDFEQYF. CDR3 DNA sequence: TGCGCCAGCAGCCAAGGTAGGGTGGGGGACTTCTACGACTTCGAGCAGTACTTC.

The CDR3 bases are TGTGCCAGCCGTCGATGGGGACAGGGTCATGGCTACACCTTC. Amino acids: CASRRWGQGHGYTF. The chain is built from TRBV6-2 or TRBV6-3 and TRBJ1-2; 9 bases match TRBD1. The CDR3 runs to 14 residues. V was clipped by 8 bases and J by 6 bases; unmatched bases: 10. The germline V gene encodes CDR1 MNHEY and CDR2 SVGEGT.

This clonotype was counted once. The chain uses TRBV3-1 and TRBJ2-1; tentatively, D is TRBD2 (6 bases). CDR3 length equals 16 residues. The V gene's germline CDR1 is LGHDT and CDR2 YNNKEL (reference sequence). V was trimmed by 1 base and J by 13 bases, leaving 23 bases between them. The CDR3 sequence: CASSQGRGPRFETQFF. CDR3 bases: TGTGCCAGCAGCCAAGGGAGGGGACCGCGGTTTGAGACCCAGTTCTTC.

There are a few counts of this clonotype. V is TRBV29-1 and J is TRBJ2-3; 13 nucleotides agree with TRBD2. Germline V CDR1 and CDR2: SQVTM, ANQGSEA. Germline trimming cut 4 bases from V and 4 bases from J; bases unmatched to any gene: 2. The CDR3 consists of 14 residues. The CDR3 region is CSVGLAGGADTQYF. The CDR3 nucleotides read TGCAGCGTTGGACTAGCGGGAGGCGCAGATACGCAGTATTTT.

The chain combines TRBV29-1 with TRBJ2-2; the D gene is possibly TRBD2 (6 bases). Germline loops: CDR1 SQVTM, CDR2 ANQGSEA. This CDR3 has 14 residues. V lost 8 bases and J lost 3, with 16 bases in between. CDR3 sequence (DNA): TGCAGCTTCTCTGGGGGGAGGTACACCGGGGAGCTGTTTTTT. It specifies CSFSGGRYTGELFF.

This chain uses TRBV6-5 with TRBJ2-1; 7 positions match TRBD2. CDR1 is MNHEY, CDR2 SVGAGI, per germline. The length of the CDR3 is 15 residues. After removal of 2 bases from V and 4 bases from J, the junction contained 5 bases not matched to a gene. The CDR3 sequence: CASSYGLAAYNEQFF. CDR3 DNA: TGTGCCAGCAGTTACGGCCTAGCGGCTTACAATGAGCAGTTCTTC.